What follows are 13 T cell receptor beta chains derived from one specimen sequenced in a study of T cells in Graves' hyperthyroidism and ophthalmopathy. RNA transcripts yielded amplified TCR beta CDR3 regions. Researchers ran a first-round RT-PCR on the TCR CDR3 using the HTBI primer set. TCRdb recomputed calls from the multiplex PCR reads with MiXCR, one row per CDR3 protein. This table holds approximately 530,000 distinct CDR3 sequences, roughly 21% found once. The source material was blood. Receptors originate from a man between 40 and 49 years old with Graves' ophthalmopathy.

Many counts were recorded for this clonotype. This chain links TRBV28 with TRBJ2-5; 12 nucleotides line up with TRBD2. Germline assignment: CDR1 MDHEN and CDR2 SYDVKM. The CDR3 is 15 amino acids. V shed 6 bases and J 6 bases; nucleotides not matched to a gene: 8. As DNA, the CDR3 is TGTGCCAGCAGAGAACTAGCGGGAGGTGTCAAGACCCAGTACTTC. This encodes CASRELAGGVKTQYF.

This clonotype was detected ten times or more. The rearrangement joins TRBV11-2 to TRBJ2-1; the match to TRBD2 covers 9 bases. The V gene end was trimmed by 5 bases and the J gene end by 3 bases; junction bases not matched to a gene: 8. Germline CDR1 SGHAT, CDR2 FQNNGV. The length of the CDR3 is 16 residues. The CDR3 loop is CASSIRLADNYNEQFF. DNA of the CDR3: TGTGCCAGCAGCATAAGACTAGCGGATAACTACAATGAGCAGTTCTTC. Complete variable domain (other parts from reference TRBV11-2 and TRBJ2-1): EAGVAQSPRYKIIEKRQSVAFWCNPISGHATLYWYQQILGQGPKLLIQFQNNGVVDDSQLPKDRFSAERLKGVDSTLKIQPAKLEDSAVYLCASSIRLADNYNEQFFGPGTRLTVL.

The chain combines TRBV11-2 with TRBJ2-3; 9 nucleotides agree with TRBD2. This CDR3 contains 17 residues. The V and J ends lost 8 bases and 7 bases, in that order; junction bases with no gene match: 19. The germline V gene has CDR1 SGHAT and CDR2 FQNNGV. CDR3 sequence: CASGYPPTGTSLNTQYF. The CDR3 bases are TGTGCCAGCGGATACCCCCCTACCGGGACTAGCTTAAATACGCAGTATTTT.

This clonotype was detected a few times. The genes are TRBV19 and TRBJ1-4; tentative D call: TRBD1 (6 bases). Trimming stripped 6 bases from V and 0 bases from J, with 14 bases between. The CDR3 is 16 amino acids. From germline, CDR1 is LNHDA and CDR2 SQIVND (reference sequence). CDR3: CASRPQGTATNEKLFF. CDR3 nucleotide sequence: TGTGCCAGTAGGCCCCAGGGGACTGCAACTAATGAAAAACTGTTTTTT.

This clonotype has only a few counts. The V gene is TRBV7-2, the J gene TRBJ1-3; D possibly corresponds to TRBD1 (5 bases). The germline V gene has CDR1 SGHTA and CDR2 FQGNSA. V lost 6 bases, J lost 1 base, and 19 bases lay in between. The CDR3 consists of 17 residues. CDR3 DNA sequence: TGTGCCAGCAGTCCCCCCGGCAGGGCACTATCTGGAAACACCATATATTTT. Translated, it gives CASSPPGRALSGNTIYF.

In nucleotides, the CDR3 is TGCAGTGCTACCCGGACAGGGGGACCGAGGGAAAACATTCAGTACTTC. Encoded protein: CSATRTGGPRENIQYF. This chain joins TRBV20-1 and TRBJ2-4; the match to TRBD1 covers 10 bases. V was clipped by 4 bases and J by 5 bases; unmatched bases: 11. Germline CDR1 and CDR2: DFQATT and SNEGSKA (reference sequence). This CDR3 spans 16 amino acids.

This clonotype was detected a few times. CDR3 loop: CASSFRESGANVLTF. For the CDR3, the DNA is TGTGCCAGCAGCTTCCGGGAGAGTGGGGCCAACGTCCTGACTTTC. This sequence joins TRBV7-9 and TRBJ2-6, with D perhaps TRBD2 (6 bases). The CDR3 has 15 amino acids. V was pared by 3 bases and J by 3 bases, with 9 bases between. Germline CDR1 reads SEHNR; CDR2 reads FQNEAQ (reference sequence).

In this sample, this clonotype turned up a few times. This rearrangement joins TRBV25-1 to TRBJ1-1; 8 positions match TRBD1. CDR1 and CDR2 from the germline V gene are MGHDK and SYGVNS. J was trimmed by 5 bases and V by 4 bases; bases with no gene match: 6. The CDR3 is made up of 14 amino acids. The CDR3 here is CASSGCTGGTEAFF. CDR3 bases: TGTGCCAGCAGTGGATGTACAGGGGGGACTGAAGCTTTCTTT.

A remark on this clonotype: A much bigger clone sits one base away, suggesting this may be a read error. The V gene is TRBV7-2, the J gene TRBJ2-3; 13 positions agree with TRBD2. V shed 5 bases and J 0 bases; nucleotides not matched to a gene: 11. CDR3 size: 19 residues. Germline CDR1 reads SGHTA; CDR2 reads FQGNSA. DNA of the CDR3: TGTGCCAGCAGCCCCGCGACTAGCGGGGGGCCTAATAGCACAGATACGCAGTATTTT. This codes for CASSPATSGGPNSTDTQYF.

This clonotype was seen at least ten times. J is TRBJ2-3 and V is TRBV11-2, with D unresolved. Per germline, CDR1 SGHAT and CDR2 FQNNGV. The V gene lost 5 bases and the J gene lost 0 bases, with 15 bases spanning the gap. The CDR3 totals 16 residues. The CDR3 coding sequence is TGTGCCAGCAGCCGTACGGTATGGTCTAGCACAGATACGCAGTATTTT. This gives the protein CASSRTVWSSTDTQYF.

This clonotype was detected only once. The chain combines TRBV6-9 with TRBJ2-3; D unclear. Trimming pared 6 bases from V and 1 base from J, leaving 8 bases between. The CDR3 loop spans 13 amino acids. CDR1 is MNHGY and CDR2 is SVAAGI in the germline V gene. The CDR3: CASRIVGTDTQYF. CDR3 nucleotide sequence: TGTGCCAGCAGGATAGTGGGCACAGATACGCAGTATTTT.

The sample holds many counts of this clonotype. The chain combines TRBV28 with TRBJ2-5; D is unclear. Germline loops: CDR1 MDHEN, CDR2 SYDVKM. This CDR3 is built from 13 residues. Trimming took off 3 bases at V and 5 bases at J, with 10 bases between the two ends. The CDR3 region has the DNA TGTGCCAGCAGTTTTCAGTTGACGGAGACCCAGTACTTC. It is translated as CASSFQLTETQYF.

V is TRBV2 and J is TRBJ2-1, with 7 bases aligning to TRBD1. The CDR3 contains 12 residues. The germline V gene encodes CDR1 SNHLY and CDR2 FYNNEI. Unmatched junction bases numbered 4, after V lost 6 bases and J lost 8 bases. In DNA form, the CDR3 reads TGTGCCAGCAGAGGGGGCGGATATGAGCAGTTCTTC. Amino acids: CASRGGGYEQFF.